Detailed here is one TCR beta chain. The antigen is not known. Germline-derived CDR1 and CDR2 are MNHEY and SVGAGI. This CDR3 spans 15 amino acids. The J segment lost 4 bases and the V segment lost 5 bases, leaving 8 bases of the junction unmatched. The data were obtained in a study of shared clonotypes between healthy human individuals. Sorted-subset replicate PCRs used about 180 ng DNA, about 30,000 T cell genomes. Method: immunoSEQ multiplex PCR; TCRdb's copy keeps in-frame clones and lacks some. This sample carries more than 2,000,000 clones, 85% to 95% of them seen once, and the ten largest clones take 0.13% to 0.15%. Findings of the study overall: Some clonotypes were shared by all four sorted-subset donors, while others were not shared. The non-shared ones had lower generation probabilities than the shared ones. On the whole, naive subsets had larger estimated richness than memory subsets had.

Sequenced material: naive CD4+ T cells sorted from blood. Regarding subset: CD45RA+ positively selected. The sequence came from a young man in good health. The J gene is TRBJ2-7, the V gene TRBV6-5; 10 bases map to TRBD2. CDR3 nucleotide sequence: TGTGCCAGCAGTGCAACTAGCGGGATGGGGTACGAGCAGTACTTC. Protein sequence: CASSATSGMGYEQYF.